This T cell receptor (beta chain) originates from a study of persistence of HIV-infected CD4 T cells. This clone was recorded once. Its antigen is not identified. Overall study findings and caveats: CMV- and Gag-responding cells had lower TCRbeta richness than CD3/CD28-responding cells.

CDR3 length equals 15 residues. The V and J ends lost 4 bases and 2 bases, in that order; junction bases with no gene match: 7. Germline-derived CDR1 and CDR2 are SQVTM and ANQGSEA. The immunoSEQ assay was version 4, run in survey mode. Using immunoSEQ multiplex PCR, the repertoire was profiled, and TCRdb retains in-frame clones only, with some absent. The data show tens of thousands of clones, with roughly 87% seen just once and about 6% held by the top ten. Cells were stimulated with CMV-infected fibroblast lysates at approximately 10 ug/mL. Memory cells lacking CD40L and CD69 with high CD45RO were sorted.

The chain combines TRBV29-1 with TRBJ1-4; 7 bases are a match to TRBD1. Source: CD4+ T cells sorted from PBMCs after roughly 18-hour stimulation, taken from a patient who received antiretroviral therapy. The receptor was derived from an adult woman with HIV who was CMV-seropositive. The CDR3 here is CSVARGGLTNEKLFF. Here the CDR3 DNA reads TGCAGCGTTGCACGAGGGGGCTTGACTAATGAAAAACTGTTTTTT.